A selection of T cell receptor beta chains follows, all from one sample in a study of blood T cell repertoires in COVID-19. Method: immunoSEQ multiplex PCR; TCRdb's copy keeps in-frame clones and lacks some. The repertoire holds some 62,000 clones, with 65% to 80% as singletons. Sequenced input: peripheral blood. These receptors originate from a human donor in a cohort sampled during active COVID-19. Each CDR3 is given with its conserved first and last residue. The D gene is left open where the match is weak. Size tells how often a clone was seen (once, few, many) or the class of an expanded clone, and some rows leave it out.

v_gene: TRBV7-9; j_gene: TRBJ1-1; abundance: NA; d_gene: NA; CDR3aa: CASSSTSSEGMNTEAFF; CDR3nt: TGTGCCAGCAGCTCAACCTCTTCGGAGGGGATGAACACTGAAGCTTTCTTT
v_gene: TRBV5-4; j_gene: TRBJ1-6; abundance: NA; d_gene: TRBD1; CDR3aa: CASSSTGVLNSPLHF; CDR3nt: TGTGCCAGCAGCTCGACAGGGGTACTTAATTCACCCCTCCACTTT
v_gene: TRBV7-9; j_gene: TRBJ2-1; abundance: NA; d_gene: TRBD2; CDR3aa: CASGTSGGAFANEQFF; CDR3nt: TGTGCCAGTGGGACTAGCGGGGGGGCCTTTGCAAATGAGCAGTTCTTC
v_gene: TRBV24-1; j_gene: TRBJ1-2; abundance: NA; d_gene: NA; CDR3aa: CATSDSSDSPPIYGYTF; CDR3nt: TGTGCCACCAGTGATTCCTCAGACAGCCCGCCAATCTATGGCTACACCTTC
v_gene: TRBV24-1; j_gene: TRBJ2-5; abundance: once; d_gene: TRBD1; CDR3aa: CATSDSTGRETQYF; CDR3nt: TGTGCCACCAGTGATTCGACAGGGCGGGAGACCCAGTACTTC
v_gene: TRBV6-5; j_gene: TRBJ1-2; abundance: NA; d_gene: NA; CDR3aa: CASSYSGRRSSSGYTF; CDR3nt: TGTGCCAGCAGTTACTCGGGGCGCAGGTCGTCCAGTGGCTACACCTTC
v_gene: TRBV5-4; j_gene: TRBJ1-1; abundance: NA; d_gene: NA; CDR3aa: CASSFDDRLRPEAFF; CDR3nt: TGTGCCAGCAGCTTCGACGACAGGTTGAGGCCTGAAGCTTTCTTT
v_gene: TRBV6-5; j_gene: TRBJ1-2; abundance: NA; d_gene: TRBD1; CDR3aa: CASMVSGQGFGYTF; CDR3nt: TGTGCCAGCATGGTTTCGGGACAGGGCTTTGGCTACACCTTC
v_gene: TRBV1; j_gene: TRBJ2-1; abundance: NA; d_gene: NA; CDR3aa: CTSSLQRRYEQFF; CDR3nt: TGCACCAGCAGCCTCCAACGCAGGTATGAGCAGTTCTTC
v_gene: TRBV29-1; j_gene: TRBJ1-1; abundance: NA; d_gene: NA; CDR3aa: CSTSTGSEAFF; CDR3nt: TGCAGCACCTCGACAGGCAGTGAAGCTTTCTTT
v_gene: TRBV30; j_gene: TRBJ2-3; abundance: NA; d_gene: TRBD2; CDR3aa: CAWSPAGMGDTQYF; CDR3nt: TGTGCCTGGAGTCCAGCGGGGATGGGAGATACGCAGTATTTT
v_gene: TRBV2; j_gene: TRBJ2-2; abundance: NA; d_gene: NA; CDR3aa: CASSEQGRDTGELFF; CDR3nt: TGTGCCAGCAGTGAACAGGGGAGAGACACCGGGGAGCTGTTTTTT
v_gene: TRBV5-1; j_gene: TRBJ2-1; abundance: NA; d_gene: TRBD1; CDR3aa: CASSLDRGDYNEQFF; CDR3nt: TGCGCCAGCAGCTTGGACAGGGGCGATTACAATGAGCAGTTCTTC
v_gene: TRBV30; j_gene: TRBJ1-6; abundance: NA; d_gene: NA; CDR3aa: CAWSDRSSYNSPLHF; CDR3nt: TGTGCCTGGAGTGACAGAAGCTCCTATAATTCACCCCTCCACTTT
v_gene: TRBV19; j_gene: TRBJ2-3; abundance: once; d_gene: NA; CDR3aa: CASSGGPGLSRTDTQYF; CDR3nt: TGTGCCAGTAGTGGGGGACCGGGACTGTCCCGCACAGATACGCAGTATTTT
v_gene: TRBV18; j_gene: TRBJ1-1; abundance: NA; d_gene: TRBD1; CDR3aa: CASSRQGNTEAFF; CDR3nt: TGTGCCAGCTCACGACAGGGGAACACTGAAGCTTTCTTT
v_gene: TRBV5-1; j_gene: TRBJ2-7; abundance: NA; d_gene: TRBD1; CDR3aa: CASSLQGVRYEQYF; CDR3nt: TGCGCCAGCAGCTTACAGGGGGTACGCTACGAGCAGTACTTC
v_gene: TRBV3-1/TRBV3-2; j_gene: TRBJ2-7; abundance: NA; d_gene: TRBD1; CDR3aa: CASSLSRTGAYEQYF; CDR3nt: TGTGCCAGCAGCCTATCAAGGACAGGGGCCTACGAGCAGTACTTC
v_gene: TRBV2; j_gene: TRBJ1-3; abundance: many; d_gene: NA; CDR3aa: CASSATASGNTIYF; CDR3nt: TGTGCCAGCAGTGCGACAGCCTCTGGAAACACCATATATTTT
v_gene: TRBV3-1/TRBV3-2; j_gene: TRBJ1-3; abundance: NA; d_gene: NA; CDR3aa: CASSQDVPGSGNTIYF; CDR3nt: TGTGCCAGCAGCCAAGATGTCCCGGGCTCTGGAAACACCATATATTTT
v_gene: TRBV6-5; j_gene: TRBJ2-7; abundance: NA; d_gene: TRBD1; CDR3aa: CASSQNKGAGYEQYF; CDR3nt: TGTGCCAGCAGCCAAAACAAGGGGGCTGGATACGAGCAGTACTTC
v_gene: TRBV29-1; j_gene: TRBJ2-7; abundance: NA; d_gene: TRBD2; CDR3aa: CSVGSSGGSYEQYF; CDR3nt: TGCAGCGTTGGATCCAGCGGGGGGTCCTACGAGCAGTACTTC
v_gene: TRBV7-2; j_gene: TRBJ1-1; abundance: NA; d_gene: TRBD1; CDR3aa: CASSFGQGPAFF; CDR3nt: TGTGCCAGCAGCTTCGGACAGGGGCCAGCTTTCTTT
v_gene: TRBV5-4; j_gene: TRBJ2-7; abundance: NA; d_gene: NA; CDR3aa: CASSPQGHYEQYF; CDR3nt: TGTGCCAGCAGTCCGCAGGGTCACTACGAGCAGTACTTC
v_gene: TRBV6-6; j_gene: TRBJ1-2; abundance: NA; d_gene: NA; CDR3aa: CASSYSSINGYTF; CDR3nt: TGTGCCAGCAGTTACTCGAGTATCAATGGCTACACCTTC
v_gene: TRBV7-2; j_gene: TRBJ1-1; abundance: NA; d_gene: NA; CDR3aa: CASSLDRSEAFF; CDR3nt: TGTGCCAGCAGCTTAGACCGGTCGGAAGCTTTCTTT
v_gene: TRBV28; j_gene: TRBJ2-3; abundance: NA; d_gene: NA; CDR3aa: CASSFFRDTVTQYF; CDR3nt: TGTGCCAGCAGTTTCTTCCGGGACACGGTTACGCAGTATTTT
v_gene: TRBV7-3; j_gene: TRBJ2-6; abundance: NA; d_gene: NA; CDR3aa: CASSLPGSGANVLTF; CDR3nt: TGTGCCAGCAGCTTACCGGGCTCTGGGGCCAACGTCCTGACTTTC
v_gene: TRBV2; j_gene: TRBJ2-3; abundance: NA; d_gene: TRBD2; CDR3aa: CASSPGIAGTDTQYF; CDR3nt: TGTGCCAGCAGTCCCGGAATAGCGGGGACAGATACGCAGTATTTT
v_gene: TRBV10-2; j_gene: TRBJ2-5; abundance: few; d_gene: TRBD2; CDR3aa: CASRAALRLAGGETQYF; CDR3nt: TGCGCCAGCAGGGCTGCCCTCCGCCTAGCGGGGGGGGAGACCCAGTACTTC
v_gene: TRBV7-9; j_gene: TRBJ1-1; abundance: NA; d_gene: TRBD1; CDR3aa: CASSSPNRGPGMNTEAFF; CDR3nt: TGTGCCAGCAGCTCCCCGAACAGGGGACCTGGCATGAACACTGAAGCTTTCTTT
v_gene: TRBV28; j_gene: TRBJ2-1; abundance: few; d_gene: NA; CDR3aa: CASSLLARHEQFF; CDR3nt: TGTGCCAGCAGTCTTCTAGCGCGCCATGAGCAGTTCTTC
v_gene: TRBV3-1/TRBV3-2; j_gene: TRBJ1-4; abundance: NA; d_gene: NA; CDR3aa: CASRDGGPANEKLFF; CDR3nt: TGTGCCAGCAGAGACGGTGGGCCGGCTAATGAAAAACTGTTTTTT
v_gene: TRBV7-6; j_gene: TRBJ2-3; abundance: NA; d_gene: TRBD2; CDR3aa: CASSPTSGGADTQYF; CDR3nt: TGTGCCAGCAGCCCCACTAGCGGGGGGGCAGATACGCAGTATTTT
v_gene: TRBV28; j_gene: TRBJ2-2; abundance: NA; d_gene: TRBD2; CDR3aa: CASSLFGGANTGELFF; CDR3nt: TGTGCCAGCAGTTTATTTGGGGGGGCGAACACCGGGGAGCTGTTTTTT
v_gene: TRBV6-5; j_gene: TRBJ1-1; abundance: NA; d_gene: NA; CDR3aa: CASSYGSGDTEAFF; CDR3nt: TGTGCCAGCAGTTATGGGTCAGGGGATACTGAAGCTTTCTTT
v_gene: TRBV30; j_gene: TRBJ1-2; abundance: NA; d_gene: TRBD1; CDR3aa: CAWSKDREYGYTF; CDR3nt: TGTGCCTGGAGTAAGGACAGGGAGTATGGCTACACCTTC
v_gene: TRBV19; j_gene: TRBJ1-5; abundance: many; d_gene: TRBD1; CDR3aa: CAGSAGTASNQPQHF; CDR3nt: TGTGCCGGCTCCGCCGGGACAGCTAGCAATCAGCCCCAGCATTTT
v_gene: TRBV25-1; j_gene: TRBJ2-1; abundance: NA; d_gene: TRBD2; CDR3aa: CASSTGGSYNEQFF; CDR3nt: TGTGCCAGCAGTACGGGAGGGTCCTACAATGAGCAGTTCTTC
v_gene: TRBV6-2/TRBV6-3; j_gene: TRBJ1-2; abundance: few; d_gene: TRBD1; CDR3aa: CASSYTAGQGNYGYTF; CDR3nt: TGTGCCAGCAGTTACACCGCGGGACAGGGAAACTATGGCTACACCTTC
v_gene: TRBV5-1; j_gene: TRBJ1-4; abundance: NA; d_gene: TRBD1; CDR3aa: CASSSPGGSGNEKLFF; CDR3nt: TGCGCCAGCAGCTCTCCAGGGGGCAGCGGGAATGAAAAACTGTTTTTT
v_gene: TRBV13; j_gene: TRBJ2-7; abundance: NA; d_gene: TRBD2; CDR3aa: CASSQPGTSGLSEQYF; CDR3nt: TGTGCCAGCAGCCAGCCTGGGACTAGCGGTCTGAGCGAGCAGTACTTC
v_gene: TRBV2; j_gene: TRBJ2-3; abundance: once; d_gene: NA; CDR3aa: CASSGSPQSTDTQYF; CDR3nt: TGTGCCAGCAGTGGTTCTCCACAATCCACAGATACGCAGTATTTT
v_gene: TRBV7-2; j_gene: TRBJ2-7; abundance: NA; d_gene: TRBD1; CDR3aa: CASSLGITGAEQYF; CDR3nt: TGTGCCAGCAGCTTGGGTATAACAGGGGCCGAGCAGTACTTC
v_gene: TRBV9; j_gene: TRBJ2-3; abundance: NA; d_gene: NA; CDR3aa: CASSVGTTSTDTQYF; CDR3nt: TGTGCCAGCAGCGTGGGCACAACTAGCACAGATACGCAGTATTTT
v_gene: TRBV10-3; j_gene: TRBJ1-5; abundance: NA; d_gene: NA; CDR3aa: CAIMALSYREISNQPQHF; CDR3nt: TGTGCCATCATGGCTCTTTCCTACAGGGAGATCTCCAATCAGCCCCAGCATTTT
v_gene: TRBV5-6; j_gene: TRBJ2-1; abundance: NA; d_gene: NA; CDR3aa: CASSLEAGRYNEQFF; CDR3nt: TGTGCCAGCAGCTTGGAGGCGGGACGGTACAATGAGCAGTTCTTC
v_gene: TRBV7-9; j_gene: TRBJ1-3; abundance: NA; d_gene: NA; CDR3aa: CASSLEGKGRGGNTIYF; CDR3nt: TGTGCCAGCAGCTTAGAAGGCAAAGGGAGAGGTGGAAACACCATATATTTT
v_gene: TRBV21-1; j_gene: TRBJ2-1; abundance: NA; d_gene: NA; CDR3aa: CASSKWERGGPEQFF; CDR3nt: TGTGCCAGCAGCAAGTGGGAACGGGGGGGCCCTGAGCAGTTCTTC
v_gene: TRBV11-2; j_gene: TRBJ1-1; abundance: few; d_gene: NA; CDR3aa: CASSLDQALNTEAFF; CDR3nt: TGTGCCAGCAGCTTAGATCAGGCGCTGAACACTGAAGCTTTCTTT
v_gene: TRBV30; j_gene: TRBJ2-5; abundance: NA; d_gene: TRBD1; CDR3aa: CACTQGVRRAETQYF; CDR3nt: TGTGCCTGCACTCAGGGGGTGCGGCGAGCAGAGACCCAGTACTTC
v_gene: TRBV2; j_gene: TRBJ2-7; abundance: NA; d_gene: TRBD2; CDR3aa: CASSETGSGGAYEQYF; CDR3nt: TGTGCCAGCAGTGAAACGGGATCGGGGGGGGCCTACGAGCAGTACTTC
v_gene: TRBV7-9; j_gene: TRBJ2-7; abundance: NA; d_gene: NA; CDR3aa: CASNSRQPSEQYF; CDR3nt: TGTGCCAGCAACTCAAGACAGCCCTCGGAGCAGTACTTC
v_gene: TRBV7-2; j_gene: TRBJ2-5; abundance: NA; d_gene: NA; CDR3aa: CASSSLWEETQYF; CDR3nt: TGTGCCAGCAGCTCCCTATGGGAGGAGACCCAGTACTTC
v_gene: TRBV28; j_gene: TRBJ1-3; abundance: NA; d_gene: NA; CDR3aa: CATSGTLTGGNTIYF; CDR3nt: TGTGCCACCTCCGGGACACTCACGGGTGGAAACACCATATATTTT